This entry lists 28 T cell receptor beta chains sequenced from one sample in a study of Ad26.COV2.S vaccination and SARS-CoV-2 variants. Some clones are missing from TCRdb's copy, which holds only in-frame ones; the method was immunoSEQ multiplex PCR. The table has more than 300,000 clones, roughly 86% seen once. The treatment is: about 20 received Ad26.COV2.S at low or high dose, single or two shots; 5 received placebo; per-sample allocation not given. All samples were drawn on day 63, counting from the first vaccine or placebo injection. The material sequenced was peripheral blood, taken in a trial of Ad26.COV2.S vaccine versus placebo. Every receptor here comes from a person aged 18-65 years who received the Ad26.COV2.S COVID-19 vaccine or a placebo.

A remark on this clone: One end of the junction varies from germline; a read error may be responsible. The V and J genes are TRBV7-9 and TRBJ1-2; D is undetermined. CDR1 and CDR2 from the germline V gene are SEHNR and FQNEAQ (reference sequence). The CDR3 consists of 11 residues. CDR3 DNA sequence: TGTGCCAGCAGCTTAGCCCCGAGAGATTACTTC. This encodes CASSLAPRDYF.

This clone has only a few counts. This chain joins TRBV19 and TRBJ2-2; 9 bases line up with TRBD1. V trimming: 7 bases; J trimming: 4 bases; junction bases outside the gene matches: 7. Germline CDR1 and CDR2: LNHDA and SQIVND (reference sequence). This CDR3 comprises 15 residues. CDR3: CASTEGQGSTGELFF. The DNA for the CDR3 is TGTGCCAGTACGGAGGGACAGGGCTCCACCGGGGAGCTGTTTTTT.

In this sample, this clone turned up once. The chain uses TRBV30 and TRBJ1-4, with D maybe TRBD1 (6 bases). Germline V lookup: CDR1 GTSNPN, CDR2 SVGIG (reference sequence). The V end was cut by 3 bases, the J end by 7 bases, with 18 bases between. The CDR3 has 15 residues. The CDR3 bases are TGTGCCTGGAGCCGACCGGGGGGGCGGTCTGAAAAACTGTTTTTT. Residues: CAWSRPGGRSEKLFF.

The chain carries TRBV6-1 and TRBJ1-1; no definite D call. CDR1 is MNHNS and CDR2 is SASEGT in the germline V gene. Trimming took 1 base from V and 7 from J, leaving 7 bases between them. The CDR3 is 12 residues long. The CDR3 sequence is CASSEGFLEAFF. Here the CDR3 DNA reads TGTGCCAGCAGTGAAGGTTTCCTTGAAGCTTTCTTT.

Concerning this clone: Other DNA variants within this sample encode the same CDR3. The genes are TRBV18 and TRBJ1-5; 8 nucleotides agree with TRBD1. The CDR3 totals 15 residues. Trimming at V came to 3 bases and at J to 4 bases, leaving 5 bases not matched to a gene. Germline V lookup: CDR1 KGHSH, CDR2 LQKENI. The CDR3 DNA is TGTGCCAGCTCACCCGGACAGGGAAGGAATCAGCCCCAGCATTTT. Residues: CASSPGQGRNQPQHF.

The chain joins TRBV7-2 to TRBJ1-4; D not resolved. V lost 3 bases, J lost 0 bases, and 8 bases lay in between. CDR3 length: 15 residues. Per the germline V gene, CDR1 is SGHTA and CDR2 is FQGNSA. The CDR3 DNA follows: TGTGCCAGCAGCTTGGTCCCGTCAACTAATGAAAAACTGTTTTTT. Amino acids: CASSLVPSTNEKLFF.

The table lists this clone with a count of one. CDR3 DNA sequence: TGTGCCAGCAGCCCCAGGACAGGGGGCTGGGGTGAGCAGTTCTTC. It is translated as CASSPRTGGWGEQFF. The chain joins TRBV4-2 to TRBJ2-1; 11 bases fit TRBD1. Trimming removed 4 bases from V and 9 bases from J; junction bases left unmatched: 8. The CDR3 runs to 15 residues. CDR1 is LGHNA and CDR2 is YNFKEQ in the germline V gene.

V usage is TRBV11-2 and J usage is TRBJ1-1; D gene ambiguous. The germline V and J ends were trimmed by 5 bases and 6 bases, with 10 bases remaining between them. The CDR3 sequence is 12 residues long. Germline CDR1 is SGHAT and CDR2 is FQNNGV. The CDR3 protein is CASSPLGAEAFF. CDR3 DNA sequence: TGTGCCAGCAGCCCCCTCGGGGCTGAAGCTTTCTTT. The variable domain in full, with the rest retrieved from reference TRBV11-2 and TRBJ1-1, is EAGVAQSPRYKIIEKRQSVAFWCNPISGHATLYWYQQILGQGPKLLIQFQNNGVVDDSQLPKDRFSAERLKGVDSTLKIQPAKLEDSAVYLCASSPLGAEAFFGQGTRLTVV.

J is TRBJ1-4 and V is TRBV19; 8 bases align to TRBD1. The CDR3 length is 15 residues. Germline trimming cut 8 bases from V and 10 bases from J; bases unmatched to any gene: 15. Germline lookup yields CDR1 LNHDA and CDR2 SQIVND (reference sequence). The DNA for the CDR3 is TGTGCCAGTCGACCAACGGACAGGGAAATCGGAAAACTGTTTTTT. It specifies CASRPTDREIGKLFF.

This clone was recorded once. The chain has TRBV3-1 (or the pseudogene TRBV3-2) and TRBJ2-1, with D maybe TRBD1 (6 bases). The V gene lost 5 bases and the J gene lost 10 bases, with 6 bases spanning the gap. CDR3 length: 10 residues. CDR1 and CDR2 from the germline V gene are LGHDT and YNNKEL (reference sequence). In DNA, the CDR3 is TGTGCCAGCAGCGGACAGGAGCAGTTCTTC. Protein: CASSGQEQFF.

The chain is built from TRBV7-9 and TRBJ1-1; TRBD1 matches 7 bases. This CDR3 comprises 14 residues. Trimming at V came to 5 bases and at J to 1 base, leaving 4 bases not matched to a gene. Germline CDR1 SEHNR, CDR2 FQNEAQ (reference sequence). The CDR3 here is CASSPRQGNTEAFF. In nucleotides, the CDR3 is TGTGCCAGCAGCCCGCGACAGGGGAACACTGAAGCTTTCTTT.

The chain links TRBV29-1 to TRBJ1-4; 8 bases agree with TRBD1. The CDR3 sequence is 12 residues long. Germline values: CDR1 SQVTM, CDR2 ANQGSEA. Trimming removed 3 bases from V and 10 bases from J; junction bases left unmatched: 4. The CDR3 bases are TGCAGCGTTGAGCAACAGGGGGGAAAACTGTTTTTT. Encoded protein: CSVEQQGGKLFF.

The chain joins TRBV10-1 to TRBJ2-3; D call uncertain. Germline values: CDR1 WNHNN, CDR2 SYGVQD (reference sequence). The CDR3 runs 13 residues. V dropped 3 bases and J dropped 5 bases, with 9 bases sitting between them. The CDR3 loop reads CASSDGLGDTQYF. CDR3 nucleotides: TGCGCCAGCAGTGATGGCCTGGGAGATACGCAGTATTTT.

The chain couples TRBV7-2 to TRBJ1-4; 8 bases agree with TRBD1. This CDR3 has 15 amino acids. With V trimmed by 4 bases and J by 7 bases, 8 bases remained unmatched. Germline assignment: CDR1 SGHTA and CDR2 FQGNSA. In DNA form, the CDR3 reads TGTGCCAGCAGCTCCCAGGGGGCCGAGGGTGAAAAACTGTTTTTT. This codes for CASSSQGAEGEKLFF.

On this clone itself: Because the CDR3 is missing its conserved closing phenylalanine or tryptophan, this is likely a read error. The DNA is left out, because the CDR3 cannot be placed on it with certainty; the CDR3 is given as TCRdb lists it. The chain joins TRBV11-2 to TRBJ1-2; the DNA was not compared with TRBD1, the D call given in the table. The CDR3 has 14 residues if both end residues are counted. Germline assignment: CDR1 SGHAT and CDR2 FQNNGV. CDR3 sequence reads: CASSLEPGHPSISL.

The genes are TRBV9 and TRBJ2-5; 14 nucleotides align to TRBD2. The CDR3 extends over 16 amino acids. V was clipped by 4 bases and J by 3 bases; unmatched bases: 5. Germline CDR1 is SGDLS and CDR2 is YYNGEE. CDR3 sequence (DNA): TGTGCCAGCAGCACCCAGACTAGCGGGGGGGAAGAGACCCAGTACTTC. Protein: CASSTQTSGGEETQYF.

This chain connects TRBV28 to TRBJ1-2; perhaps TRBD1 as D (5 bases). Trimming took off 4 bases at V and 6 bases at J, with 12 bases between the two ends. The CDR3 length is 13 residues. Germline CDR1 and CDR2: MDHEN and SYDVKM. This CDR3 reads CASSSILGDGYTF. The CDR3 DNA reads TGTGCCAGCAGTTCTATCCTAGGGGATGGCTACACCTTC.

V gene TRBV5-6 combines with J gene TRBJ2-7; D gene unclear. The CDR3 runs 13 residues. The V end was cut by 1 base, the J end by 5 bases, with 10 bases between. Germline assignment: CDR1 SGHDT and CDR2 YYEEEE. The DNA for the CDR3 is TGTGCCAGCAGCTTGCCGAGGCACCACGAGCAGTACTTC. Translating it yields CASSLPRHHEQYF.

The chain couples TRBV15 to TRBJ1-4, with D unclear. V was shortened by 1 base and J by 7 bases, with 7 bases between the two germline ends. This CDR3 is 13 amino acids long. Per germline, CDR1 LNHNV and CDR2 YYDKDF (reference sequence). This CDR3 is CATSRVSGEKLFF. The CDR3 nucleotides read TGTGCCACCAGCAGAGTAAGCGGTGAAAAACTGTTTTTT.

The chain joins TRBV7-9 to TRBJ1-2; D unresolved. Germline lookup yields CDR1 SEHNR and CDR2 FQNEAQ (reference sequence). V lost 6 bases and J 4 bases, leaving 9 bases between the germline ends. CDR3 length: 12 amino acids. CDR3 coding DNA: TGTGCCAGCAGACCGGAAGGCTATGGCTACACCTTC. Its protein product is CASRPEGYGYTF. Drawing the rest from reference TRBV7-9 and TRBJ1-2, the complete variable domain is DTGVSQNPRHKITKRGQNVTFRCDPISEHNRLYWYRQTLGQGPEFLTYFQNEAQLEKSRLLSDRFSAERPKGSFSTLEIQRTEQGDSAMYLCASRPEGYGYTFGSGTRLTVV.

V and J are TRBV7-8 and TRBJ1-1; TRBD1 matches 8 bases. V lost 5 bases to trimming and J lost 1 base; unmatched junction nucleotides: 9. The CDR3 sequence is 16 residues long. CDR1 and CDR2 (germline): SGHVS, FQNEAQ. The CDR3 bases are TGTGCCAGCAGCCCACGGACAGGGACCCCGAACACTGAAGCTTTCTTT. Protein sequence: CASSPRTGTPNTEAFF.

The gene calls are TRBV23-1 and TRBJ2-1, with D uncertain. TRBV23-1 is flagged as an ORF with uncertain function. The CDR3 is made up of 15 amino acids. V was shortened by 8 bases and J by 8 bases, with 22 bases between the two germline ends. CDR3 DNA: TGCGCCAGCGTGGGCGCACGGCGGTCCGGCGATGAGCAGTTCTTC. Protein product: CASVGARRSGDEQFF.

V gene TRBV5-6 combines with J gene TRBJ1-2, with TRBD1 matching over 12 bases. The CDR3 extends over 15 amino acids. V lost 4 bases and J lost 9; bases outside the gene matches: 10. Germline V CDR1 and CDR2: SGHDT, YYEEEE. CDR3 DNA: TGTGCCAGCAGCGAACAAACCGGGACAGGGGGCAGCTACACCTTC. It codes for CASSEQTGTGGSYTF.

This clone was counted a few times. The gene calls are TRBV7-9 and TRBJ2-7; D uncertain. V lost 1 base and J 2 bases, leaving 9 bases between the germline ends. This CDR3 has 14 amino acids. Germline CDR1 and CDR2: SEHNR and FQNEAQ (reference sequence). The DNA of the CDR3 is TGTGCCAGCAGCTTAGAGGCCACTACCTACGAGCAGTACTTC. Its protein is CASSLEATTYEQYF. Filled out from reference TRBV7-9 and TRBJ2-7, the complete variable domain reads DTGVSQNPRHKITKRGQNVTFRCDPISEHNRLYWYRQTLGQGPEFLTYFQNEAQLEKSRLLSDRFSAERPKGSFSTLEIQRTEQGDSAMYLCASSLEATTYEQYFGPGTRLTVT.

The V and J genes are TRBV21-1 and TRBJ1-1; the table's D call TRBD1 went unverified against the DNA. TRBV21-1 is designated a pseudogene. CDR3 length equals 19 residues. The CDR3 region is CASSKEPPGSTGTLCGAFF. The CDR3 nucleotides read TGTGCCAGCAGCAAAGAACCACCAGGGAGCACGGGGACACTGTGTGGGGCTTTCTTT.

The chain combines TRBV6-2 or TRBV6-3 with TRBJ1-5; D is unclear. The ends were cut back, 5 bases at V and 3 bases at J, with 5 bases in the middle. This CDR3 spans 12 amino acids. The V gene's germline CDR1 is MNHEY and CDR2 SVGEGT. CDR3 loop: CASSGPNQPQHF. CDR3 nucleotide sequence: TGTGCCAGCAGTGGACCCAATCAGCCCCAGCATTTT.

The rearrangement joins TRBV30 to TRBJ1-2; D may be TRBD1 (5 bases). The CDR3 spans 12 residues. Deletions cut 2 bases from V and 8 bases from J, with 12 bases between. Germline V gives CDR1 GTSNPN, CDR2 SVGIG (reference sequence). The CDR3 coding sequence is TGTGCCTGGAGTTTGGGGCAAAAGGGCTACACCTTC. Residues: CAWSLGQKGYTF. The whole variable domain, filled in from reference TRBV30 and TRBJ1-2, reads SQTIHQWPATLVQPVGSPLSLECTVEGTSNPNLYWYRQAAGRGLQLLFYSVGIGQISSEVPQNLSASRPQDRQFILSSKKLLLSDSGFYLCAWSLGQKGYTFGSGTRLTVV.

The chain recombines TRBV6-5 with TRBJ2-2, with no clear D. With 6 bases removed from V and 2 bases from J, the gap between germline ends came to 7 bases. CDR1 is MNHEY and CDR2 is SVGAGI in the germline V gene. The CDR3 runs 13 residues. The CDR3 spells CASSSHNTGELFF. DNA for the CDR3: TGTGCCAGCAGCTCACACAACACCGGGGAGCTGTTTTTT.